The 20 T cell receptor beta chains listed next were all sequenced from one sample in a study of T cells in Graves' hyperthyroidism and ophthalmopathy. TCR beta CDR3 sequences were amplified from RNA transcripts. Primed by the HTBI set, a first-round RT-PCR was run on the TCR CDR3. TCRdb re-derived calls from the multiplex PCR reads in MiXCR, one entry per CDR3 protein. The table records about 700,000 distinct CDR3 sequences, roughly 15% of them present only once. The specimen was blood. Receptor source: a woman between 18 and 30 years old with Graves' hyperthyroidism.

The table lists this clonotype with many counts. The chain has TRBV11-2 and TRBJ2-7, with D maybe TRBD1 (6 bases). This CDR3 has 15 residues. The V gene's germline CDR1 is SGHAT and CDR2 FQNNGV. The V gene lost 1 base and the J gene lost 4 bases, with 14 bases spanning the gap. Here the CDR3 reads CASSLVSQGWYEQYF. CDR3 DNA sequence: TGTGCCAGCAGCTTAGTGAGCCAGGGGTGGTACGAGCAGTACTTC.

This clonotype was detected ten times or more. The rearrangement links TRBV7-8 to TRBJ1-5; D is unresolved. From germline, CDR1 is SGHVS and CDR2 FQNEAQ. The CDR3 runs 15 residues. The germline V and J ends were trimmed by 1 base and 4 bases, with 11 bases remaining between them. The CDR3 region is CASSLVPSVNQPQHF. As DNA, the CDR3 is TGTGCCAGCAGCTTAGTCCCTAGCGTAAATCAGCCCCAGCATTTT. Using reference TRBV7-8 and TRBJ1-5 for the parts outside the CDR3, the full variable domain is GAGVSQSPRYKVAKRGQDVALRCDPISGHVSLFWYQQALGQGPEFLTYFQNEAQLDKSGLPSDRFFAERPEGSVSTLKIQRTQQEDSAVYLCASSLVPSVNQPQHFGDGTRLSIL.

This clonotype has only a few counts. The chain links TRBV16 to TRBJ1-1; possibly TRBD1 for D (6 bases). Trimming took off 2 bases at V and 4 bases at J, with 17 bases between the two ends. Germline V gene sequence: CDR1 KGHSY, CDR2 FQNENV. The CDR3 runs to 16 residues. CDR3: CASSQARTVRGTEAFF. The DNA for the CDR3 is TGTGCCAGCAGCCAAGCGCGGACAGTTCGGGGCACTGAAGCTTTCTTT. The variable domain in full, completed from reference TRBV16 and TRBJ1-1, reads GEEVAQTPKHLVRGEGQKAKLYCAPIKGHSYVFWYQQVLKNEFKFLISFQNENVFDETGMPKERFSAKCLPNSPCSLEIQATKLEDSAVYFCASSQARTVRGTEAFFGQGTRLTVV.

The genes are TRBV7-9 and TRBJ2-1; 16 nucleotides agree with TRBD2. CDR1 is SEHNR, CDR2 FQNEAQ, per germline (reference sequence). After removal of 4 bases from V and 4 bases from J, the junction contained 4 bases not matched to a gene. This CDR3 spans 17 amino acids. The CDR3 nucleotides are TGTGCCAGCAGCTGGGGACTAGCGGGAGGGGGGTACAATGAGCAGTTCTTC. Translation gives CASSWGLAGGGYNEQFF. Using reference TRBV7-9 and TRBJ2-1 for the parts outside the CDR3, the full variable domain is DTGVSQNPRHKITKRGQNVTFRCDPISEHNRLYWYRQTLGQGPEFLTYFQNEAQLEKSRLLSDRFSAERPKGSFSTLEIQRTEQGDSAMYLCASSWGLAGGGYNEQFFGPGTRLTVL.

The rearrangement links TRBV10-2 to TRBJ1-4; 7 bases are shared with TRBD1. CDR1 is WSHSY and CDR2 is SAAADI in the germline V gene. This CDR3 region has 12 residues. Trimming removed 11 bases from V and 8 bases from J; junction bases left unmatched: 8. The CDR3 DNA is TGCGCCGCAACAGGGGCCTCGGAAAAACTGTTTTTT. Encoded protein: CAATGASEKLFF.

The table lists this clonotype with many counts. V gene TRBV3-1 combines with J gene TRBJ2-2; D is undetermined. The V end was cut by 3 bases, the J end by 0 bases, with 5 bases between. CDR1 is LGHDT and CDR2 is YNNKEL in the germline V gene (reference sequence). The length of the CDR3 is 14 residues. The CDR3 sequence is CASSHVPNTGELFF. The CDR3 DNA reads as TGTGCCAGCAGCCATGTGCCGAACACCGGGGAGCTGTTTTTT.

The sample holds a few counts of this clonotype. The CDR3 nucleotides read TGTGCCAGCAGTCTTCCTAGCGGCTGGGCGTCAAATGAGCAGTTCTTC. Its protein product is CASSLPSGWASNEQFF. The chain is built from TRBV12-3 or TRBV12-4 and TRBJ2-1, with TRBD2 matching over 7 bases. The J segment lost 7 bases and the V segment lost 5 bases, leaving 14 bases of the junction unmatched. This CDR3 comprises 16 residues.

A few counts support this clonotype. The J gene is TRBJ1-5, the V gene TRBV28; maybe TRBD1 (6 bases). CDR3 length: 16 amino acids. CDR1 and CDR2 from the germline V gene are MDHEN and SYDVKM. V was clipped by 8 bases and J by 1 base, with 18 bases between them. CDR3 region: CASPWGAGASNQPQHF. The CDR3 DNA is TGTGCCAGCCCATGGGGGGCTGGCGCAAGCAATCAGCCCCAGCATTTT.

This clonotype was observed a handful of times. The CDR3 nucleotides are TGTGCCAGCAGACGGACTAGCGGGAGTGGGGAGCAGTTCTTC. Encoded protein: CASRRTSGSGEQFF. The genes are TRBV6-1 and TRBJ2-1; 13 bases agree with TRBD2. This CDR3 has 14 residues. With 6 bases clipped from V and 10 bases from J, the junction kept 6 bases outside the gene matches. The V gene's germline CDR1 is MNHNS and CDR2 SASEGT.

This clonotype was recorded once. The chain couples TRBV29-1 to TRBJ2-3; 9 nucleotides line up with TRBD1. This CDR3 spans 14 amino acids. The V and J ends lost 6 bases and 4 bases, in that order; junction bases with no gene match: 8. CDR1 SQVTM and CDR2 ANQGSEA come from the germline V gene. The CDR3 is CSVRDRGRSDTQYF. In DNA, the CDR3 is TGCAGCGTCCGAGACAGGGGGAGGTCAGATACGCAGTATTTT.

This sequence joins TRBV7-8 and TRBJ2-3, with 9 bases that match TRBD2. The CDR3 spans 16 residues. Trimming took 5 bases from V and 4 from J; bases not matched to a gene: 10. Germline-derived CDR1 and CDR2 are SGHVS and FQNEAQ. As DNA, the CDR3 is TGTGCCAGCAGCAACCGACTAAGCGGGGGGCCAGATACGCAGTATTTT. The encoded protein is CASSNRLSGGPDTQYF.

This clonotype was counted at least ten times. This chain joins TRBV7-8 and TRBJ2-2; 7 nucleotides match TRBD2. The V segment lost 3 bases and the J segment 7 bases; nucleotides outside the gene matches: 11. Germline V gives CDR1 SGHVS, CDR2 FQNEAQ. The CDR3 is 16 amino acids. As DNA, the CDR3 is TGTGCCAGCAGCTTGGGGCTAGCGGCCCCCAACGGGGAGCTGTTTTTT. This encodes CASSLGLAAPNGELFF.

This clonotype appeared many times. The chain joins TRBV2 to TRBJ2-3; 8 bases match TRBD2. Germline V gene data show CDR1 as SNHLY and CDR2 as FYNNEI. This CDR3 contains 14 residues. Unmatched junction bases numbered 7, after V lost 9 bases and J lost 2 bases. CDR3 residues: CARDSGKFTDTQYF. Written as DNA, the CDR3 is TGTGCCAGGGATAGCGGGAAATTCACAGATACGCAGTATTTT.

V usage is TRBV28 and J usage is TRBJ2-7; 8 bases match TRBD1. CDR1 is MDHEN, CDR2 SYDVKM, per germline. J was trimmed by 3 bases and V by 5 bases; bases with no gene match: 6. The CDR3 loop spans 14 amino acids. This CDR3 is CASSTTGAGYEQYF. The DNA for the CDR3 is TGTGCCAGCAGTACGACAGGGGCCGGCTACGAGCAGTACTTC. Drawing the rest from reference TRBV28 and TRBJ2-7, the complete variable domain is DVKVTQSSRYLVKRTGEKVFLECVQDMDHENMFWYRQDPGLGLRLIYFSYDVKMKEKGDIPEGYSVSREKKERFSLILESASTNQTSMYLCASSTTGAGYEQYFGPGTRLTVT.

This clonotype was detected a few times. The chain recombines TRBV14 with TRBJ2-2; 8 bases map to TRBD2. The CDR3 totals 19 residues. Germline CDR1 reads SGHDN; CDR2 reads FVKESK. V gave up 0 bases and J gave up 5 bases; unmatched junction bases: 14. The CDR3: CASSQDITPGRAGTGELFF. CDR3 nucleotides: TGTGCCAGCAGCCAAGATATAACTCCCGGGAGGGCCGGGACCGGGGAGCTGTTTTTT.

This clonotype was recorded at least ten times. The chain has TRBV20-1 and TRBJ1-1; D is undetermined. Trimming cost V 0 bases and J 1 base, with 6 bases left between them. Looked up from germline, CDR1 is DFQATT and CDR2 is SNEGSKA (reference sequence). This CDR3 is 13 amino acids long. In DNA form, the CDR3 reads TGCAGTGCTAGAGATCAGCCGAACACTGAAGCTTTCTTT. Residues: CSARDQPNTEAFF.

This clonotype was seen a few times. The gene calls are TRBV7-9 and TRBJ1-2; D possibly corresponds to TRBD1 (5 bases). Germline CDR1 reads SEHNR; CDR2 reads FQNEAQ (reference sequence). The CDR3 is 13 amino acids. The CDR3 reads CAWGGSANYGYTF. CDR3 in DNA: TGTGCTTGGGGGGGATCAGCTAACTATGGCTACACCTTC.

The table lists this clonotype with many counts. The rearrangement joins TRBV11-2 to TRBJ2-6; D is unresolved. Trimming pared 6 bases from V and 2 bases from J, leaving 11 bases between. Germline V gene data show CDR1 as SGHAT and CDR2 as FQNNGV. This CDR3 is built from 15 residues. CDR3 loop: CASRRPLAGANVLTF. The DNA of the CDR3 is TGTGCCAGCAGGCGCCCCCTCGCTGGGGCCAACGTCCTGACTTTC.

This clonotype has a handful of counts. The V call is TRBV2, the J call TRBJ2-1, with unresolved D. The CDR3 totals 11 residues. V gave up 8 bases and J gave up 6 bases, with 8 bases separating them. Germline values: CDR1 SNHLY, CDR2 FYNNEI. The CDR3 DNA reads TGTGCCAGCGCTCGGTTCAATGAGCAGTTCTTC. Residues: CASARFNEQFF.

There are many counts of this clonotype. The chain joins TRBV10-1 to TRBJ2-5; D gene uncertain. CDR1 WNHNN and CDR2 SYGVQD come from the germline V gene (reference sequence). The CDR3 loop spans 14 amino acids. V lost 5 bases to trimming and J lost 5 bases, with 15 bases between them. DNA for the CDR3: TGCGCCAGCAGTAAATCCGGCGCCGGGGAGACCCAGTACTTC. This gives the protein CASSKSGAGETQYF.